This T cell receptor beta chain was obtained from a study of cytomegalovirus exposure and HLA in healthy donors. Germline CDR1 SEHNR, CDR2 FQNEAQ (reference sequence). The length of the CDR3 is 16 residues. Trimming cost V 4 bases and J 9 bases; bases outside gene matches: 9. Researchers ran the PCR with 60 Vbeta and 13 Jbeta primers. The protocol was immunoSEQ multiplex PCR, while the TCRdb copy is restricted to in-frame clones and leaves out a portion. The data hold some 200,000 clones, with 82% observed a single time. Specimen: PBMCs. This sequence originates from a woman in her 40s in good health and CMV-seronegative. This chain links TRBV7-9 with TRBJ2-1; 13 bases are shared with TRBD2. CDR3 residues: CASSSTLAGGMGEQFF. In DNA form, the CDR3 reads TGTGCCAGCAGCTCGACACTAGCGGGGGGGATGGGTGAGCAGTTCTTC.